This TCR beta chain was sequenced during a study of blood T cell repertoires in COVID-19. Study-wide background: PBMCs, B-cell-depleted T cells, or T cells were the source of the cDNA or gDNA that made up the material.

Germline assignment: CDR1 SGHTA and CDR2 FQGTGA. The CDR3 is 15 residues long. Trimming left V 5 bases short and J 1 base short, with 15 bases between. Generated by immunoSEQ multiplex PCR, the TCRdb table keeps only in-frame clones and is missing some. The data hold about 260,000 clones, with 88% observed a single time. In assigning cohorts, the study relied on participant-reported clinical history. During the 2 weeks before they entered the study, exposed participants had met someone with a PCR-confirmed or clinician-diagnosed COVID-19 case. The chain is built from TRBV7-3 and TRBJ2-7; D is possibly TRBD1 (5 bases). This receptor was identified in a middle-aged woman who had been exposed to COVID-19. The sequenced material came from PBMCs or T cells enriched from blood (not recorded which). The CDR3 nucleotides read TGTGCCAGCAGCCTCCAAGACAGATCTTCCTACGAGCAGTACTTC. Residues: CASSLQDRSSYEQYF.